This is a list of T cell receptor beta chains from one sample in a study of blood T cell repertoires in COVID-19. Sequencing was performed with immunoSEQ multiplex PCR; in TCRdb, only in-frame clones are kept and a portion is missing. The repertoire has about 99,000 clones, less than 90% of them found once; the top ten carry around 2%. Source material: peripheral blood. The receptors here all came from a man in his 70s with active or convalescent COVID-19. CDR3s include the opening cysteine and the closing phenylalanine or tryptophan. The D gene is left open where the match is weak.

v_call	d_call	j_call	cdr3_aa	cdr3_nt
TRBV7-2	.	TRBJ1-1	CASSLAQGSEAFF	TGTGCCAGCAGCTTAGCACAGGGATCTGAAGCTTTCTTT
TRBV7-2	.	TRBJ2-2	CASSVQPGHNTGELFF	TGTGCCAGCAGCGTCCAACCGGGACACAACACCGGGGAGCTGTTTTTT
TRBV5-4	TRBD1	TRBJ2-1	CASSPGTGSYNEQFF	TGTGCCAGCAGCCCCGGGACAGGGAGCTACAATGAGCAGTTCTTC
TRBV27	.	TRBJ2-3	CASTTRSTDTQYF	TGTGCCAGCACCACCAGGAGCACAGATACGCAGTATTTT
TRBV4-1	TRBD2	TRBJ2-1	CASSQDASLAGDYEQFF	TGCGCCAGCAGCCAAGACGCGTCACTAGCGGGGGACTATGAGCAGTTCTTC
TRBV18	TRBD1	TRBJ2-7	CASSPGTGGPYEQYF	TGTGCCAGCTCACCAGGGACAGGAGGGCCCTACGAGCAGTACTTC
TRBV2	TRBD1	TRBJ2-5	CASSRDRPQETQYF	TGTGCCAGCAGTAGGGACAGGCCCCAAGAGACCCAGTACTTC
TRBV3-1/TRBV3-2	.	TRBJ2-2	CASRPLWRAGELFF	TGTGCCAGCAGGCCCTTGTGGCGGGCCGGGGAGCTGTTTTTT
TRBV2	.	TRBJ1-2	CASSEGRGNGYTF	TGTGCCAGCAGTGAAGGTCGGGGGAATGGCTACACCTTC
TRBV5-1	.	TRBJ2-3	CASSNGGSTDTQYF	TGCGCCAGCAGCAACGGGGGTAGCACAGATACGCAGTATTTT
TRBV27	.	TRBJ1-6	CASSHGAGAPNSPLHF	TGTGCCAGCAGTCACGGGGCAGGGGCGCCTAATTCACCCCTCCACTTT
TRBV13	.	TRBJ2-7	CASSLGTRELLYEQYF	TGTGCCAGCAGCTTAGGTACCAGGGAACTCTTATACGAGCAGTACTTC